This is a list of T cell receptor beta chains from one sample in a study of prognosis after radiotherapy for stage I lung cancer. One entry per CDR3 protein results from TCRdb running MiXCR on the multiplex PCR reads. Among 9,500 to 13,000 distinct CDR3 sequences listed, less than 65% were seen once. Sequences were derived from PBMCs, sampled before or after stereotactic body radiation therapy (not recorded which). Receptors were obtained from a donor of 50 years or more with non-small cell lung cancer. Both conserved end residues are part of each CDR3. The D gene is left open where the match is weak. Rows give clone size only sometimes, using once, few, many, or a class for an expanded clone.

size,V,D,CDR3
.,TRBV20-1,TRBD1,CSASGQGQQPQHF
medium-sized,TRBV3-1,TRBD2,CASSHAGGMSTDTQYF
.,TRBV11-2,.,CASITGTWDYNEQFF
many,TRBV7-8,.,CASSFRGGQPQHF
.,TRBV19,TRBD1,CASSSMTGGYNEQFF
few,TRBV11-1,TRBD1,CASSPLGGQGSNTEAFF
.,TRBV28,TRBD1,CASTPSVASGGYNEQFF
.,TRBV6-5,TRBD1,CASSYSGTGANTGELFF
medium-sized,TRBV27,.,CASSSIDVTNTEAFF
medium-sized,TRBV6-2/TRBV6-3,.,CASSLPGRVHEQFF
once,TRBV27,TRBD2,CASSPSLAGMNEQFF
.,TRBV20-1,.,CSARDNLYEQYF
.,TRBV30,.,CAWSEGRQPQHF
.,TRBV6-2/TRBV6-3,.,CASKPTGIASEAFF
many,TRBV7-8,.,CASSFSRTGPYQETQYF
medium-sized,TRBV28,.,CASQPVRDGKDTQYF
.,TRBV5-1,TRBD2,CASSWGLAGYGAYNEQFF
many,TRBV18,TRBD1,CASSADRTNGYTF
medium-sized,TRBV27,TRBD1,CASRATGTGSGELFF
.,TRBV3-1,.,CASSQTGRLTSGNTIYF
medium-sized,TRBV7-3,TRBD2,CASSLAGGEIYEQYF
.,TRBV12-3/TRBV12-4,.,CASSLGHGARNEQFF
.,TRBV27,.,CANYGYTF